This T cell receptor (beta chain) was recovered during a study of blood T cell repertoires in COVID-19. Per the germline V gene, CDR1 is LNHDA and CDR2 is SQIVND (reference sequence). CDR3 length: 15 residues. V lost 5 bases and J lost 1; bases outside the gene matches: 7. Original handling: Reference gene primer amplification gave estimated nucleated cell counts. Assay used: immunoSEQ multiplex PCR; TCRdb lists only in-frame clones, some missing. The DNA gave D and trimming, while V, J and clone size come from that table. The data contain roughly 220,000 clones, around 86% of them singletons. The TCR was taken from a man aged 80 or over with acute or convalescent COVID-19. J is TRBJ1-1 and V is TRBV19; TRBD1 agrees at 7 bases. The sample was peripheral blood. The CDR3 reads CASSRNDRENTEAFF. CDR3 bases: TGTGCCAGTAGTCGGAATGACAGGGAGAACACTGAAGCTTTCTTT.